This TCR beta chain was obtained from a study of blood T cell repertoires in COVID-19. Study-wide background: Spain, Italy and the United States supplied samples that represented acute and convalescent COVID-19. PBMCs, B-cell-depleted T cells, or T cells provided the cDNA or gDNA that made up the material.

As originally analysed: How many nucleated cells were present was estimated from reference gene primer amplification. The repertoire was sequenced with immunoSEQ multiplex PCR; TCRdb's copy has only in-frame clones and lacks some. D and trimming were read from the DNA, whereas the V and J calls and clone size are those reported in that table. This repertoire shows approximately 140,000 clones, roughly 88% found once; its top ten account for over 1.5%. In its sample, this clone was seen once. This CDR3 has 16 residues. Germline CDR1 reads MDHEN; CDR2 reads SYDVKM. Unmatched junction bases numbered 13, after V lost 5 bases and J lost 5 bases.

The chain is built from TRBV28 and TRBJ2-3; 7 bases fit TRBD2. The clonotype originates from a woman aged 55-70 years with acute or convalescent COVID-19. Sequencing was done on a sample of peripheral blood. CDR3 sequence (DNA): TGTGCCAGCAGTCCCTCCCTGGCGGGGGTCGGAGATACGCAGTATTTT. Amino acid sequence: CASSPSLAGVGDTQYF.